This TCR beta chain is from a study of vaccination effects on CD4 cells after COVID-19. Overall study results and limits: Clones from infection and from vaccination both contracted markedly late after vaccination.

Regarding this clone: As yet, its antigen is unknown.

Sequencing used immunoSEQ multiplex PCR; TCRdb keeps in-frame clones, though not all of them. The sample contains tens of thousands of clones, around 78% of which appear only once. V was pared by 5 bases and J by 3 bases, with 14 bases between. CDR1 and CDR2 (germline): MNHEY, SVGEGT. The CDR3 covers 16 residues. ViraFEST assay sequencing came after antigen-specific CD4+ T cells were expanded with viral peptide pools. The culture ran for around nine days before CD4+ T cells were isolated. Every participant took two doses of the BNT162b2 or mRNA-1273 vaccine. The researchers cultured roughly 2.2 million PBMC per well with roughly 11 IU/ml IL-2 and approximately 9.3 ug/ml peptides. Each culture had half its medium swapped for IL-2 medium on days 3 and 7.

The chain couples TRBV6-2 or TRBV6-3 to TRBJ2-6; tentatively, D is TRBD1 or TRBD2 (6 bases each). The receptor's source is a human donor who received a COVID-19 vaccine. The specimen comprised CD4+ T cells from PBMCs cultured with HCoV-OC43 spike peptides, sampled after COVID-19 vaccination. Noted subset: HCoV-OC43 spike overlapping peptide pool stimulation. CDR3 nucleotide sequence: TGTGCCAGCAGTCCCCCGGGGGCTTATGGGGCCAACGTCCTGACTTTC. This encodes CASSPPGAYGANVLTF.